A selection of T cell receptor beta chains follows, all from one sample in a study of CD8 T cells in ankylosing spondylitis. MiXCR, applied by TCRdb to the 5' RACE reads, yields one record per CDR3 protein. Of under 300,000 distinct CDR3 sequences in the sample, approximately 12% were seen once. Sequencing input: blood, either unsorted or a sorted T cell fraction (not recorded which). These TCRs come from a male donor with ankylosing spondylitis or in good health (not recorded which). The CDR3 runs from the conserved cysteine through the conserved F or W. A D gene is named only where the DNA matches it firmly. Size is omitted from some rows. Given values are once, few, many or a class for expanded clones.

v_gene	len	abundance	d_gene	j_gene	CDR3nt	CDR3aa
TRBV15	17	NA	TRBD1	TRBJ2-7	TGTGCCACCAGCAGAGATCAGTTTTGGACAGGGGACTACGAGCAGTACTTC	CATSRDQFWTGDYEQYF
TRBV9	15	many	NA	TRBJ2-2	TGTGCCAGCAGCGTAGACGGGTATCGCACCGGGGAGCTGTTTTTT	CASSVDGYRTGELFF
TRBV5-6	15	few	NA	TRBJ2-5	TGTGCCAGCAGTAAAATTGAGCTCCCTAAAGAGACCCAGTACTTC	CASSKIELPKETQYF
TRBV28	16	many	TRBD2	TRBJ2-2	TGTGCCAGCAGTTTGGTCCTAGCGGGAGAGATCGGGGAGCTGTTTTTT	CASSLVLAGEIGELFF
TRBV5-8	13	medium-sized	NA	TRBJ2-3	TGTGCCAGCAGCTGGGACGGGGCAGATACGCAGTATTTT	CASSWDGADTQYF
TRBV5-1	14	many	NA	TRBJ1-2	TGCGCCAGCAGCTCCGGGCCGTATAACTATGGCTACACCTTC	CASSSGPYNYGYTF
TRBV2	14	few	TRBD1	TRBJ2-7	TGTGCCAGCAGGACGGGACAGGGAGTTACGAAGCAGTACTTC	CASRTGQGVTKQYF
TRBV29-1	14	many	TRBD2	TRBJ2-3	TGCAGCGTTTCTAGCGGGAGATCGACAGATACGCAGTATTTT	CSVSSGRSTDTQYF
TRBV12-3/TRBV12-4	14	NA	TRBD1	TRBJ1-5	TGTGCCAGCAGTCAGGAGACAGGGGGTCAGCCCCAGCATTTT	CASSQETGGQPQHF
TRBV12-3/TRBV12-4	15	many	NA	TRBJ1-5	TGTGCCAGCAGTTTACTTGGGGATAGCAATCAGCCCCAGCATTTT	CASSLLGDSNQPQHF
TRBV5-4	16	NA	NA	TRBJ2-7	TGTGCCAGCAGCTTGGGTGACGGGACCAGCTCCTACGAGCAGTACTTC	CASSLGDGTSSYEQYF
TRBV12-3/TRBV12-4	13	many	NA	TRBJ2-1	TGTGCCAGCTCCCCGGGCGAGGAAAATGAGCAGTTCTTC	CASSPGEENEQFF
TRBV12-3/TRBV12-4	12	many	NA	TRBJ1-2	TGTGCCAGCAGTTTCTGGTCCTATGGCTACACCTTC	CASSFWSYGYTF
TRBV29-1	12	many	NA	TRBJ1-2	TGCAGCGATGAGAGCCCCATCTATGGCTACACCTTC	CSDESPIYGYTF
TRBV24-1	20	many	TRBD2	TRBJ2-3	TGTGCCACCAGTGACAAAACCGGGACTAGCGGAATTTATAGCACAGATACGCAGTATTTT	CATSDKTGTSGIYSTDTQYF
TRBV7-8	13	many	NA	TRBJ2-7	TGTGCCAGCAGCTTAGCTGTACGCTACGAGCAGTACTTC	CASSLAVRYEQYF
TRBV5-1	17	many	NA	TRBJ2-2	TGCGCCAGCAGCCCCCCAGGGTTACGACTTAACACCGGGGAGCTGTTTTTT	CASSPPGLRLNTGELFF
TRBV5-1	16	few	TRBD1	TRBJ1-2	TGCGCCAGCAGCCCGGGACAGGGGGTTAAATTCTATGGCTACACCTTC	CASSPGQGVKFYGYTF
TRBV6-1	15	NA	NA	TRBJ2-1	TGTGCCAGCAGACCCGGCCCCTGGGAGCGGGATGAGCAGTTCTTC	CASRPGPWERDEQFF
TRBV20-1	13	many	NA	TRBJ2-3	TGCAGTGCTAGGGTCGACCCCACAGATACGCAGTATTTT	CSARVDPTDTQYF
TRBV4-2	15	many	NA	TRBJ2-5	TGTGCCAGCAGCCAAGATTACGGGGTTTTGGAGACCCAGTACTTC	CASSQDYGVLETQYF
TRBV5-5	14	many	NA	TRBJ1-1	TGTGCCAGCAGCTTGGAGGCATGGGTTACGGAAGCTTTCTTT	CASSLEAWVTEAFF
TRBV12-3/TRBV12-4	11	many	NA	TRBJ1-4	TGTGCCAGCAGTCTACTTGAAAAACTGTTTTTT	CASSLLEKLFF
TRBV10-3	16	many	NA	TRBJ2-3	TGTGCCATCAGTGAGTCTAGGCCCGGCGGGCCAGATACGCAGTATTTT	CAISESRPGGPDTQYF
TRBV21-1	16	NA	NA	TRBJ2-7	TGTGCCAGCAGCAAAGTACCAGGGACCATCTCCTACGAGCAGTACTTC	CASSKVPGTISYEQYF
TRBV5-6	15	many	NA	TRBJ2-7	TGTGCCAGCAGCTTGTTATCAATTAGCTCCTACGAGCAGTACTTC	CASSLLSISSYEQYF
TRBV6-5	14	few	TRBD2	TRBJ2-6	TGTGCCAGCGGGAGGGCCGTTGGGGCCAACGTCCTGACTTTC	CASGRAVGANVLTF
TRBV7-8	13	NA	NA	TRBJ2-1	TGTGTCGTCCGGGGCGACTCCTACAATGAGCAGTTCTTC	CVVRGDSYNEQFF
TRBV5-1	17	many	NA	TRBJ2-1	TGCGCCAGCAGCTTGATCTCTGCGGGACATCGCTACAATGAGCAGTTCTTC	CASSLISAGHRYNEQFF
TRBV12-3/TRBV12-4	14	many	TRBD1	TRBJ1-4	TGTGCCAGCAGTTCGGGCAGGGGGCGTGAAAAACTGTTTTTT	CASSSGRGREKLFF
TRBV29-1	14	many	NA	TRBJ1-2	TGCAGCGTTGAAGGAGCACCGGGCAGCTATGGCTACACCTTC	CSVEGAPGSYGYTF
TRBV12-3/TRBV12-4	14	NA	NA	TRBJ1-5	TGTGCCAGCAGTCCCCCCCCGGGCGGTCAGCCCCAGCATTTT	CASSPPPGGQPQHF
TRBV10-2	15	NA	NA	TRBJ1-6	TGCGCCAGCAGCCCTCTCAGCTCCTATAATTCACCCCTCCACTTT	CASSPLSSYNSPLHF
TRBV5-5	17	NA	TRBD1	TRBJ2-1	TGTGCCAGCAGCTTTGGAGGAGGGACAGGAATTTACAATGAGCAGTTCTTC	CASSFGGGTGIYNEQFF
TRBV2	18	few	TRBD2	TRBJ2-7	TGTGCCAGCCAAAGGGGGCTAGCGGGGGCACAGGTCCGCTACGAGCAGTACTTC	CASQRGLAGAQVRYEQYF
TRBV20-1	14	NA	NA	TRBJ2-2	TGCAGTGCTACCCCCAGAGGAAACACCGGGGAGCTGTTTTTT	CSATPRGNTGELFF
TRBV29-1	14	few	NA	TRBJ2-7	TGCAGCGTTGAAGACACGAAGGGGGCCTACGAGCAGTACTTC	CSVEDTKGAYEQYF
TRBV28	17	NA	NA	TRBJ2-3	TGTGCCAGCAGTTTAGACTGGGGGACCGCATACACAGATACGCAGTATTTT	CASSLDWGTAYTDTQYF
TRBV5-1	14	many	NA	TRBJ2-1	TGCGCCAGCAGGGTAATAGGAGAGACTAATGAGCAGTTCTTC	CASRVIGETNEQFF
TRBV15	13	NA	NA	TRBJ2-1	TGTGCCACCAGCATCCAGTTCGGCGATGAGCAGTTCTTC	CATSIQFGDEQFF
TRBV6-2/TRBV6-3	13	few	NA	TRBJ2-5	TGTGCCAGCAGCCCACGGTACCAAGAGACCCAGTACTTC	CASSPRYQETQYF
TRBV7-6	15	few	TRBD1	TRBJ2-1	TGTGCCAGCAGCCCGGACAGGGGGCAGAAGGATGAGCAGTTCTTC	CASSPDRGQKDEQFF
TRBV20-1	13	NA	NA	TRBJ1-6	TGCAGTGCTAGTTCCGCCGAGGAATCACCCCTCCACTTT	CSASSAEESPLHF
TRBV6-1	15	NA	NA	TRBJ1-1	TGTGCCAGCAGTCCAAGACCCCGGGGGGACACTGAAGCTTTCTTT	CASSPRPRGDTEAFF
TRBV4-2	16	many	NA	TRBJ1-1	TGTGCCAGCAGCCACGAAATCAGGGGTGGGAACACTGAAGCTTTCTTT	CASSHEIRGGNTEAFF